The rows below give T cell receptor beta chains drawn from one sample of a study of blood T cell repertoires in COVID-19. Assay used: immunoSEQ multiplex PCR; TCRdb lists only in-frame clones, some missing. This repertoire shows about 170,000 clones, 80% to 85% found once; its top ten account for approximately 11%. Sequenced material: peripheral blood. The source is a man between 65 and 85 years old with active or convalescent COVID-19. CDR3s include the opening cysteine and the closing phenylalanine or tryptophan. D genes are given only for firm matches. Some rows have no size entry. The others give once, few or many, or a class for an expanded clone.

size,D,J,V,DNA,CDR3
.,.,TRBJ2-6,TRBV29-1,TGCAGCGTTCCGGGACTTCACTCTGGGGCCAACGTCCTGACTTTC,CSVPGLHSGANVLTF
.,TRBD2,TRBJ2-1,TRBV5-1,TGCGCCAGCAAGCCGGGACTAGCGGGAGGGCCGGGTGAGCAGTTCTTC,CASKPGLAGGPGEQFF
.,.,TRBJ1-3,TRBV6-5,TGTGCCAGCAGTTACTCGGGGGGGGCAACTGGAAACACCATATATTTT,CASSYSGGATGNTIYF
.,.,TRBJ1-1,TRBV6-5,TGTGCCAGCAGTTCCCATTACTTGGGGGGTTTAGCTTTCTTT,CASSSHYLGGLAFF
.,.,TRBJ1-1,TRBV6-4,TGTGCCAGCAGTAAGCAGGGGCGAAGTACTGAAGCTTTCTTT,CASSKQGRSTEAFF
.,.,TRBJ2-3,TRBV4-3,TGCGCCAGCAGCCAAGTCTTAGCTAGCAGCACAGATACGCAGTATTTT,CASSQVLASSTDTQYF
once,.,TRBJ2-7,TRBV28,TGTACCTCGACAGGCTCCGGGGACGAGCAGTACTTC,CTSTGSGDEQYF
.,TRBD2,TRBJ2-3,TRBV7-3,TGTGCCAGCAGCTTAACGTCGTCTAGCGGAAGCACAGATACGCAGTATTTT,CASSLTSSSGSTDTQYF
.,.,TRBJ1-2,TRBV4-3,TGCGCCAGCAGCCAAGGGGTGGCAGGGCCCTATGGCTACACCTTC,CASSQGVAGPYGYTF
.,TRBD1,TRBJ1-2,TRBV7-8,TGTGCCAGCAGCCCCCCGCTCACAGGGGACTATGGCTACACCTTC,CASSPPLTGDYGYTF
.,TRBD1,TRBJ2-5,TRBV7-2,TGTGCCAGCAGCGGGGACAGACCACAAGAGACCCAGTACTTC,CASSGDRPQETQYF
once,.,TRBJ2-1,TRBV7-2,TGTGCCAGCAGCTCAGACTCCCAGAGCTCCTACAATGAGCAGTTCTTC,CASSSDSQSSYNEQFF
.,TRBD2,TRBJ2-3,TRBV7-3,TGTGCCAGCAGCGCCCCGGGACTAGCGGGAGCTACAGATACGCAGTATTTT,CASSAPGLAGATDTQYF
.,TRBD1,TRBJ1-1,TRBV5-5,TGTGCCAGCAGCTCGGTTAGGGACAGGGGTGGGACTGAAGCTTTCTTT,CASSSVRDRGGTEAFF
.,.,TRBJ1-1,TRBV19,TGTGCCAGTAGTTCCCTCCAGTTGTCGGGGTCCGGGACTGAAGCTTTCTTT,CASSSLQLSGSGTEAFF
.,.,TRBJ2-1,TRBV2,TGTGCCCGTCGTGGCCAGGGGTCCTACAATGAGCAGTTCTTC,CARRGQGSYNEQFF
.,.,TRBJ2-7,TRBV2,TGTGCCAGCAGACTCGGGAGTCTGGGCGAGCAGTACTTC,CASRLGSLGEQYF
.,.,TRBJ1-4,TRBV6-6,TGTGCCAGCAGGGAGATTACTAATGAAAAACTGTTTTTT,CASREITNEKLFF
.,.,TRBJ1-1,TRBV18,TGTGCCAGCTCACCCAATGCCGGGAAGAACACTGAAGCTTTCTTT,CASSPNAGKNTEAFF
.,TRBD2,TRBJ2-1,TRBV19,TGTGCCAGTAGTATAGAGGGTAGCGGGAGGTTCTCCTACAATGAGCAGTTCTTC,CASSIEGSGRFSYNEQFF
.,.,TRBJ2-2,TRBV7-2,TGTGCCAGCAGCTTAGCGGGGAGGAACACCGGGGAGCTGTTTTTT,CASSLAGRNTGELFF
.,.,TRBJ1-5,TRBV18,TGTGCCAGCTCACTGTGGGTACGCGGGACCAATCAGCCCCAGCATTTT,CASSLWVRGTNQPQHF
.,TRBD1,TRBJ1-2,TRBV11-2,TGTGCCAGCAGCCGTAACCGGGACAGCTATGGCTACACCTTC,CASSRNRDSYGYTF
.,TRBD2,TRBJ2-7,TRBV7-2,TGTGCCAGCAGCTTAGTTAGCGGGGGAGGGTTCTACGAGCAGTACTTC,CASSLVSGGGFYEQYF
.,TRBD2,TRBJ2-1,TRBV4-3,TGCGCCAGCAGCCAAGATCTAGGGACTAGCATATACAATGAGCAGTTCTTC,CASSQDLGTSIYNEQFF
once,.,TRBJ2-2,TRBV7-2,TGTGCCAGCAGCACCCGGCGGGGAAGCACCGGGGAGCTGTTTTTT,CASSTRRGSTGELFF
.,TRBD1,TRBJ1-5,TRBV7-2,TGTGCCAGCAGCCCTCAGGGGGCGCTGAATCAGCCCCAGCATTTT,CASSPQGALNQPQHF